These T cell receptor beta chains were read from a single sample in a study of spatial heterogeneity in lung cancer. TCRdb itself ran the 5' RACE reads through MiXCR, one entry per CDR3 protein. The sample gives about 100,000 distinct CDR3 sequences, about 4.6% of which show up once; about 20% is in the top ten. This specimen consisted of lung tumor tissue, obtained at surgery. These receptors came from a male donor with early-stage non-small cell lung cancer. Each CDR3 is given with its conserved first and last residue. The order of the fields is J gene, D gene, V gene, clone size, CDR3 protein, CDR3 DNA. D genes are given only for firm matches. Not all rows give a size; the values are once, few, many and, for expanded clones, a class.

TRBJ2-5,.,TRBV28,many,CASSQTSLRETQYF,TGTGCCAGCAGCCAAACTAGCCTCAGGGAGACCCAGTACTTC
TRBJ2-7,.,TRBV7-9,many,CASSNDRVGTYEQYF,TGTGCCAGCAGCAACGACCGGGTTGGTACCTACGAGCAGTACTTC
TRBJ2-7,.,TRBV11-2,.,CASSFPGPSYEQYF,TGTGCCAGCAGCTTCCCTGGACCGTCCTACGAGCAGTACTTC
TRBJ2-1,TRBD2,TRBV7-9,many,CASSLVGTSGSRQFF,TGTGCCAGCAGCTTAGTAGGGACTAGCGGGAGCCGGCAGTTCTTC
TRBJ2-1,.,TRBV29-1,many,CSVEDYNNEQFF,TGCAGCGTTGAAGACTACAACAATGAGCAGTTCTTC
TRBJ2-4,TRBD1,TRBV2,many,CASMKGQGENIQYF,TGTGCCAGCATGAAGGGACAGGGGGAAAACATTCAGTACTTC
TRBJ2-3,TRBD2,TRBV7-9,.,CALAGADTQYF,TGTGCCCTGGCGGGGGCAGATACGCAGTATTTT
TRBJ2-3,.,TRBV3-1,many,CASSQVPGLSTDTQYF,TGTGCCAGCAGCCAAGTCCCGGGATTATCCACAGATACGCAGTATTTT
TRBJ1-1,TRBD1,TRBV28,many,CASRTGTVEAFF,TGTGCCAGCCGAACCGGGACAGTTGAAGCTTTCTTT
TRBJ1-2,TRBD1,TRBV12-3/TRBV12-4,many,CASSSTGVNGYTF,TGTGCCAGCAGTTCGACAGGGGTAAATGGCTACACCTTC
TRBJ1-5,.,TRBV28,many,CASRPAGVRQPQHF,TGTGCCAGCAGGCCTGCAGGGGTGCGACAGCCCCAGCATTTT
TRBJ2-4,TRBD1,TRBV7-9,many,CASSLNGQDIQYF,TGTGCCAGCAGCTTAAACGGACAGGACATTCAGTACTTC
TRBJ1-5,.,TRBV20-1,many,CSALKGVGSNQPQHF,TGCAGTGCCCTGAAGGGGGTCGGGAGCAATCAGCCCCAGCATTTT
TRBJ1-5,TRBD1,TRBV28,many,CASSFATPRTGIKPQHF,TGTGCCAGCAGTTTCGCCACCCCTCGGACAGGGATCAAGCCCCAGCATTTT
TRBJ2-7,.,TRBV28,many,CASSWRGISYEQYF,TGTGCCAGCAGTTGGCGGGGCATCTCCTACGAGCAGTACTTC
TRBJ2-2,.,TRBV4-1,few,CASSQHITAATGELFF,TGCGCCAGCAGCCAGCACATAACGGCGGCCACCGGGGAGCTGTTTTTT
TRBJ2-1,.,TRBV6-1,few,CASSASFRGKDEQFF,TGTGCCAGCAGTGCCTCCTTCAGAGGGAAGGATGAGCAGTTCTTC
TRBJ1-1,.,TRBV5-1,many,CASSLDRYPSGTEAFF,TGCGCCAGCAGCTTGGACAGGTACCCTTCGGGCACTGAAGCTTTCTTT
TRBJ1-2,TRBD1,TRBV14,many,CASSLDRDYGYTF,TGTGCCAGCAGCCTGGACAGGGACTATGGCTACACCTTC
TRBJ2-2,TRBD2,TRBV3-1,many,CASWTSGRGGTGELFF,TGTGCCAGCTGGACTAGCGGGAGAGGAGGCACCGGGGAGCTGTTTTTT
TRBJ1-2,.,TRBV20-1,few,CSASLGQTRSYGYTF,TGCAGTGCTAGTTTGGGTCAGACACGGAGCTATGGCTACACCTTC
TRBJ2-5,.,TRBV19,many,CASSIGREETQYF,TGTGCCAGTAGTATAGGGCGGGAAGAGACCCAGTACTTC
TRBJ2-1,TRBD1,TRBV7-2,many,CASSLGTGAFNEQFF,TGTGCCAGCAGCTTAGGGACAGGGGCATTCAATGAGCAGTTCTTC
TRBJ2-2,TRBD1,TRBV6-2/TRBV6-3,many,CAGQGANTGELFF,TGTGCCGGACAGGGAGCGAACACCGGGGAGCTGTTTTTT
TRBJ1-1,.,TRBV20-1,many,CSARSQGRQKFEAFF,TGCAGTGCTAGGTCGCAGGGTCGCCAGAAATTTGAAGCTTTCTTT
TRBJ2-3,TRBD2,TRBV11-2,.,CASSSLRLAGAQTQYF,TGTGCCAGCAGCTCCCTTAGGCTAGCGGGAGCTCAGACGCAGTATTTT
TRBJ1-2,TRBD1,TRBV7-2,few,CASSQGGAADYGYTF,TGTGCCAGCAGCCAGGGGGGAGCCGCTGACTATGGCTACACCTTC
TRBJ2-2,.,TRBV21-1,many,CASSNGYRNTGELFF,TGTGCCAGCAGCAATGGGTACCGTAACACCGGGGAGCTGTTTTTT
TRBJ2-5,TRBD2,TRBV10-2,.,CASLAGVSRLAETQYF,TGCGCCAGCCTAGCGGGAGTCTCACGGTTGGCGGAGACCCAGTACTTC
TRBJ1-1,.,TRBV24-1,few,CATSGGGPTTEAFF,TGTGCCACCAGCGGGGGAGGGCCCACCACTGAAGCTTTCTTT
TRBJ2-1,TRBD2,TRBV2,many,CASSEGLAGVSNEQFF,TGTGCCAGCAGTGAGGGACTAGCGGGAGTGAGCAATGAGCAGTTCTTC
TRBJ2-2,.,TRBV11-2,many,CASSLSVGELFF,TGTGCCAGCAGCTTGTCGGTCGGGGAGCTGTTTTTT
TRBJ1-1,.,TRBV12-3/TRBV12-4,many,CASSSYDRLAFF,TGTGCCAGCAGTTCCTACGACAGACTAGCTTTCTTT
TRBJ2-3,TRBD2,TRBV10-3,.,CAIGLDISGSSDTQYF,TGTGCCATCGGATTGGACATAAGCGGGAGTTCAGATACGCAGTATTTT
TRBJ2-3,.,TRBV9,many,CASSVTRQTDTQYF,TGTGCCAGCAGCGTGACTAGACAGACAGATACGCAGTATTTT
TRBJ2-1,TRBD2,TRBV7-6,.,CASSPASGWGDEQFF,TGTGCCAGCAGCCCTGCTAGCGGATGGGGGGATGAGCAGTTCTTC